This is a list of T cell receptor beta chains from one sample in a study of T cell repertoires in cytomegalovirus infection. In TCRdb, the reads were re-called with MiXCR into one record per CDR3 protein. The table shows some 800,000 distinct CDR3 sequences, with 30% to 35% occurring only once. No antigens are known for them. Specimen: cultured CD8+ T cells from PBMCs, collected from culture after CMV antigen stimulation. The receptors here all came from a human donor in good health (CMV status not recorded). Some clones in this sample may be carry-over from other donors' samples. CDR3s include the opening cysteine and the closing phenylalanine or tryptophan. The D gene is left open where the match is weak. Clone size is given for some rows only: seen once, a few or many times, or a class if the clone is expanded.

j_call: TRBJ2-7
d_call: TRBD1
v_call: TRBV7-7
clone_size: few
cdr3_aa: CASSEGQGNEQYF
cdr3_nt: TGTGCTAGCAGCGAGGGACAGGGAAACGAGCAGTACTTC

j_call: TRBJ2-1
d_call: .
v_call: TRBV6-1
clone_size: few
cdr3_aa: CASWRQYNEQFF
cdr3_nt: TGTGCCAGCTGGAGACAGTACAATGAGCAGTTCTTC

j_call: TRBJ2-1
d_call: .
v_call: TRBV6-1
clone_size: .
cdr3_aa: CASSEGVGFLYNEQFF
cdr3_nt: TGTGCCAGCAGTGAAGGGGTAGGATTCCTCTACAATGAGCAGTTCTTC

j_call: TRBJ1-2
d_call: TRBD1
v_call: TRBV6-2/TRBV6-3
clone_size: few
cdr3_aa: CASSYPRTGGEDYGYTF
cdr3_nt: TGTGCCAGCAGTTACCCCCGGACAGGGGGCGAAGACTATGGCTACACCTTC

j_call: TRBJ1-1
d_call: .
v_call: TRBV7-9
clone_size: many
cdr3_aa: CASSLGGLMNTEAFF
cdr3_nt: TGTGCCAGCAGCTTAGGCGGCCTCATGAACACTGAAGCTTTCTTT

j_call: TRBJ2-5
d_call: TRBD2
v_call: TRBV27
clone_size: .
cdr3_aa: CASGWTSGGETQYF
cdr3_nt: TGTGCCAGCGGTTGGACTAGCGGGGGTGAGACCCAGTACTTC

j_call: TRBJ2-1
d_call: .
v_call: TRBV6-2/TRBV6-3
clone_size: .
cdr3_aa: CASSYGMPSSYNEQFF
cdr3_nt: TGTGCCAGCAGTTACGGCATGCCGAGCTCCTACAATGAGCAGTTCTTC

j_call: TRBJ1-2
d_call: .
v_call: TRBV12-3/TRBV12-4
clone_size: many
cdr3_aa: CASSSGVGYGYTF
cdr3_nt: TGTGCCAGCAGTTCAGGGGTCGGCTATGGCTACACCTTC

j_call: TRBJ2-5
d_call: .
v_call: TRBV19
clone_size: .
cdr3_aa: CASSISAGETQYF
cdr3_nt: TGTGCCAGTAGTATCTCCGCGGGAGAGACCCAGTACTTC

j_call: TRBJ2-5
d_call: TRBD2
v_call: TRBV9
clone_size: few
cdr3_aa: CASSVEAGGQETQYF
cdr3_nt: TGTGCCAGCAGCGTAGAAGCGGGGGGGCAAGAGACCCAGTACTTC

j_call: TRBJ2-1
d_call: .
v_call: TRBV20-1
clone_size: .
cdr3_aa: CSARDVQGHEQFF
cdr3_nt: TGCAGTGCTAGAGACGTACAGGGCCATGAGCAGTTCTTC

j_call: TRBJ2-4
d_call: .
v_call: TRBV23-1
clone_size: few
cdr3_aa: CASSRIIGQLGNIQYF
cdr3_nt: TGCGCCAGCAGTCGGATCATAGGACAGCTGGGGAACATTCAGTACTTC

j_call: TRBJ2-3
d_call: TRBD2
v_call: TRBV6-1
clone_size: few
cdr3_aa: CASSEIIVLAGQNTDTQYF
cdr3_nt: TGTGCCAGCAGTGAAATAATAGTACTAGCGGGGCAGAACACAGATACGCAGTATTTT

j_call: TRBJ1-1
d_call: .
v_call: TRBV12-5
clone_size: .
cdr3_aa: CASGLLGSPNTEAFF
cdr3_nt: TGTGCTAGTGGTTTGTTGGGCAGCCCAAACACTGAAGCTTTCTTT

j_call: TRBJ2-2
d_call: .
v_call: TRBV7-6
clone_size: many
cdr3_aa: CASSLAGGAGELFF
cdr3_nt: TGTGCCAGCAGCTTAGCGGGGGGTGCCGGGGAGCTGTTTTTT

j_call: TRBJ1-1
d_call: TRBD1
v_call: TRBV12-3/TRBV12-4
clone_size: many
cdr3_aa: CASSLGRGRTEAFF
cdr3_nt: TGTGCCAGCAGTTTAGGCAGGGGGCGCACTGAAGCTTTCTTT

j_call: TRBJ2-1
d_call: .
v_call: TRBV2
clone_size: .
cdr3_aa: CASSFNPKVYEQFF
cdr3_nt: TGTGCCAGCAGCTTCAATCCGAAAGTCTATGAGCAGTTCTTC

j_call: TRBJ1-4
d_call: TRBD1
v_call: TRBV4-3
clone_size: .
cdr3_aa: CASSQDGQGINEKLFF
cdr3_nt: TGCGCCAGCAGCCAAGATGGACAGGGAATAAATGAAAAACTGTTTTTT

j_call: TRBJ2-1
d_call: .
v_call: TRBV19
clone_size: .
cdr3_aa: CSSSQTGDEQFF
cdr3_nt: TGTTCCAGTAGCCAGACGGGGGATGAGCAGTTCTTC

j_call: TRBJ2-2
d_call: .
v_call: TRBV24-1
clone_size: .
cdr3_aa: CATGLGDSHTGELFF
cdr3_nt: TGTGCCACCGGGTTGGGGGACTCGCACACCGGGGAGCTGTTTTTT

j_call: TRBJ1-2
d_call: .
v_call: TRBV7-3
clone_size: .
cdr3_aa: CATRGYYGYTF
cdr3_nt: TGTGCCACCAGGGGTTACTATGGCTACACCTTC

j_call: TRBJ1-1
d_call: TRBD1
v_call: TRBV7-9
clone_size: .
cdr3_aa: CASSPGRSTGLNTEAFF
cdr3_nt: TGTGCCAGCAGCCCCGGGCGCTCGACAGGGTTGAACACTGAAGCTTTCTTT

j_call: TRBJ1-2
d_call: .
v_call: TRBV7-9
clone_size: .
cdr3_aa: CASSLAIQGPNYGYTF
cdr3_nt: TGTGCCAGCAGCTTGGCTATACAGGGTCCAAACTATGGCTACACCTTC

j_call: TRBJ2-3
d_call: .
v_call: TRBV10-3
clone_size: .
cdr3_aa: CAIRISPAADTQYF
cdr3_nt: TGTGCCATCAGGATAAGCCCGGCGGCAGATACGCAGTATTTT

j_call: TRBJ2-3
d_call: TRBD1
v_call: TRBV19
clone_size: .
cdr3_aa: CASSTRRDRVVVNTDTQYF
cdr3_nt: TGTGCCAGTAGTACGAGACGGGACAGGGTTGTCGTAAACACAGATACGCAGTATTTT

j_call: TRBJ2-1
d_call: .
v_call: TRBV6-1
clone_size: .
cdr3_aa: CASSEGTPERTYNEQFF
cdr3_nt: TGTGCCAGCAGTGAAGGGACGCCGGAGCGGACCTACAATGAGCAGTTCTTC

j_call: TRBJ2-7
d_call: .
v_call: TRBV15
clone_size: .
cdr3_aa: CATSTLIDSYEQYF
cdr3_nt: TGTGCCACCAGCACCCTGATTGACTCCTACGAGCAGTACTTC

j_call: TRBJ2-4
d_call: TRBD2
v_call: TRBV4-2
clone_size: few
cdr3_aa: CASSQDKRGGQDIQYF
cdr3_nt: TGTGCCAGCAGCCAAGACAAGCGGGGGGGCCAAGACATTCAGTACTTC

j_call: TRBJ2-5
d_call: .
v_call: TRBV4-1
clone_size: .
cdr3_aa: CASSPYGDSETQYF
cdr3_nt: TGCGCCAGCAGCCCCTACGGGGATTCAGAGACCCAGTACTTC

j_call: TRBJ2-5
d_call: .
v_call: TRBV6-1
clone_size: .
cdr3_aa: CARRPKAEKQETQYF
cdr3_nt: TGTGCCAGAAGGCCAAAGGCGGAAAAGCAAGAGACCCAGTACTTC

j_call: TRBJ1-2
d_call: .
v_call: TRBV7-3
clone_size: few
cdr3_aa: CASSEGHSRAGYTF
cdr3_nt: TGTGCCAGCAGCGAGGGACACTCCCGCGCTGGCTACACCTTC

j_call: TRBJ2-5
d_call: .
v_call: TRBV6-2/TRBV6-3
clone_size: .
cdr3_aa: CASSQDPTQYF
cdr3_nt: TGTGCCAGCAGTCAGGACCCGACCCAGTACTTC

j_call: TRBJ2-7
d_call: TRBD1
v_call: TRBV20-1
clone_size: .
cdr3_aa: CSARETGGFDRTTSYEQYF
cdr3_nt: TGCAGTGCTAGGGAGACAGGGGGTTTCGATAGGACCACCTCCTACGAGCAGTACTTC

j_call: TRBJ2-1
d_call: .
v_call: TRBV4-1
clone_size: .
cdr3_aa: CASSLLQQGLDSEQFF
cdr3_nt: TGCGCCAGCAGCCTCCTACAACAGGGACTCGACAGTGAGCAGTTCTTC